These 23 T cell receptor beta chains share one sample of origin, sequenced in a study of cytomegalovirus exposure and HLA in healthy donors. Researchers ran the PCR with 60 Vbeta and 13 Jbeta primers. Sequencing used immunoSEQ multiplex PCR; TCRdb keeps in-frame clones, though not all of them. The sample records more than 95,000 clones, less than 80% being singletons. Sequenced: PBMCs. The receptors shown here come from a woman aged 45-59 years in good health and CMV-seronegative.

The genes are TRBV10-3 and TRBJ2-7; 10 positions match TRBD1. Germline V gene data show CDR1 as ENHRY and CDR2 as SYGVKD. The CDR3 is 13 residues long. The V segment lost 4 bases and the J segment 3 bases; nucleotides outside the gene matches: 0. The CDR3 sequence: CAISGDRGYEQYF. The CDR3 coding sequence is TGTGCCATCAGTGGGGACAGGGGCTACGAGCAGTACTTC.

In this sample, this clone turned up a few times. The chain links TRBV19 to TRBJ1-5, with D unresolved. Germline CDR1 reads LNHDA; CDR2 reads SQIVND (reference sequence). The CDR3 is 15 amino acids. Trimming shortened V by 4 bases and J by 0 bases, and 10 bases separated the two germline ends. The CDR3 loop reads CASSRPISSNQPQHF. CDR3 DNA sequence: TGTGCCAGTAGTAGGCCCATAAGTAGCAATCAGCCCCAGCATTTT.

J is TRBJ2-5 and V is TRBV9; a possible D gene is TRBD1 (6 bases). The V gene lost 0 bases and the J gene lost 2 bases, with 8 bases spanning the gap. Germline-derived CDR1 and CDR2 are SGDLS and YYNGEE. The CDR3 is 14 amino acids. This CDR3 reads CASSVEGGQETQYF. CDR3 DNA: TGTGCCAGCAGCGTAGAAGGGGGTCAAGAGACCCAGTACTTC.

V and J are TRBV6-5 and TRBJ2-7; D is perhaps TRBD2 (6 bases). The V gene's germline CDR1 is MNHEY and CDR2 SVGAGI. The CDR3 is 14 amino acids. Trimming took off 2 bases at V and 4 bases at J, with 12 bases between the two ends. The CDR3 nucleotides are TGTGCCAGCAGTTACATCGGGACTTCTTACGAGCAGTACTTC. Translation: CASSYIGTSYEQYF.

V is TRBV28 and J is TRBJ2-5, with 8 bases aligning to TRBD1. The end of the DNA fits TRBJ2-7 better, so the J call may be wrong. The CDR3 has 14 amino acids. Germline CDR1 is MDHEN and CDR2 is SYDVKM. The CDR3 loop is CGTFPGQGYYEQYF. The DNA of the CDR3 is TGTGGGACCTTCCCCGGACAGGGTTACTACGAGCAGTACTTC.

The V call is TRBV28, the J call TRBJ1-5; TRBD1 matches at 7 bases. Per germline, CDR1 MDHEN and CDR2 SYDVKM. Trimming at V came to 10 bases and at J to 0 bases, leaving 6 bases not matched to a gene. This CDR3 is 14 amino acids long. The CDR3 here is CATQGGYSNQPQHF. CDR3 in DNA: TGTGCCACCCAGGGGGGCTATAGCAATCAGCCCCAGCATTTT.

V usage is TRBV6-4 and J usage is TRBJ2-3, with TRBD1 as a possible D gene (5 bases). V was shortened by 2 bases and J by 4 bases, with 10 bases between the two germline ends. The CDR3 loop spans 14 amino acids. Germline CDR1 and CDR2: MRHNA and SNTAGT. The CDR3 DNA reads TGTGCCAGCAGTGACGGGGAAGGGGCAGATACGCAGTATTTT. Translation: CASSDGEGADTQYF.

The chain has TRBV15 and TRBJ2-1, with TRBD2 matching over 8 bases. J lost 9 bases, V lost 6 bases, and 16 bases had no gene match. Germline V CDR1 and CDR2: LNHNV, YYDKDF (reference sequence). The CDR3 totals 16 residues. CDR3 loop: CATSDPLAGGVVEQFF. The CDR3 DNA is TGTGCCACCAGTGACCCCCTTGCGGGAGGAGTGGTTGAGCAGTTCTTC.

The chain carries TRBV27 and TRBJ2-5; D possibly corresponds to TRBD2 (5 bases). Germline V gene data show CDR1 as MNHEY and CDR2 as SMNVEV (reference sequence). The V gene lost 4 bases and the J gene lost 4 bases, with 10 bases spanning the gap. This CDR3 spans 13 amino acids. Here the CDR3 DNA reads TGTGCCAGCAGTTCGTGGACTGGAGAGACCCAGTACTTC. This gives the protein CASSSWTGETQYF.

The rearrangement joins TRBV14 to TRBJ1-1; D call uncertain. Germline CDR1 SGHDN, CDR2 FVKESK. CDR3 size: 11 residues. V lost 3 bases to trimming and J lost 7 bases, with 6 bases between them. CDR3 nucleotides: TGTGCCAGCAGCCATAGTTATGAAGCTTTCTTT. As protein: CASSHSYEAFF.

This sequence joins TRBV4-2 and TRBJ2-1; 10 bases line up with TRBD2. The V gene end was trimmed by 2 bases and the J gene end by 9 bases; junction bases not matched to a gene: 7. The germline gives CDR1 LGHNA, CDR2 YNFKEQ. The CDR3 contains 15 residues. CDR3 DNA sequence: TGTGCCAGCAGCCAAACCAGCGGGAGGGCCGGTGAGCAGTTCTTC. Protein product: CASSQTSGRAGEQFF.

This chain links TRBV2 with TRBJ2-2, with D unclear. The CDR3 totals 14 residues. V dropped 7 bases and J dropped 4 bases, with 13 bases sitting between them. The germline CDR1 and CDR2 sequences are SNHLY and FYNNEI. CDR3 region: CASMMEPITGELFF. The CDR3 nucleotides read TGTGCCAGCATGATGGAGCCGATCACCGGGGAGCTGTTTTTT.

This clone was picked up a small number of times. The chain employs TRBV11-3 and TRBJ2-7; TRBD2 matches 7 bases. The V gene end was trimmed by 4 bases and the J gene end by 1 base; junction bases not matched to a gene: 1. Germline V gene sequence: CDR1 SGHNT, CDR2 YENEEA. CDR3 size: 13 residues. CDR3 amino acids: CASSSGGSYEQYF. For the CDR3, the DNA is TGTGCCAGCAGCTCCGGGGGGTCCTACGAGCAGTACTTC.

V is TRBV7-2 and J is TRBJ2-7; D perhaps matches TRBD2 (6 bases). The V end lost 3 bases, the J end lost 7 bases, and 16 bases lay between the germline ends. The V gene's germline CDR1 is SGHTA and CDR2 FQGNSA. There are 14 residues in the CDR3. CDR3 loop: CASSFRAGGVEQYF. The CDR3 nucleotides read TGTGCCAGCAGCTTCAGAGCGGGTGGGGTTGAGCAGTACTTC.

CDR3 in amino acids: CASSLETPRGQETQYF. CDR3 sequence (DNA): TGTGCCAGCAGCTTAGAGACACCCCGGGGCCAAGAGACCCAGTACTTC. The chain has TRBV7-8 and TRBJ2-5; a possible D gene is TRBD2 (5 bases). Per germline, CDR1 SGHVS and CDR2 FQNEAQ. Between the trimmed V and J ends, which lost 1 base and 1 base, there was a span of 13 bases. The CDR3 is 16 residues long.

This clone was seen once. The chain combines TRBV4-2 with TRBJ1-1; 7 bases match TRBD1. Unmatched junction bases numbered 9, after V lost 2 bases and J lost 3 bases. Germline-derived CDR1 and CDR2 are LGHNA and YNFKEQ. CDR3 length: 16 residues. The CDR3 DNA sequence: TGTGCCAGCAGCCAATCGACCACAGGGGCACACACTGAAGCTTTCTTT. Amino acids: CASSQSTTGAHTEAFF.

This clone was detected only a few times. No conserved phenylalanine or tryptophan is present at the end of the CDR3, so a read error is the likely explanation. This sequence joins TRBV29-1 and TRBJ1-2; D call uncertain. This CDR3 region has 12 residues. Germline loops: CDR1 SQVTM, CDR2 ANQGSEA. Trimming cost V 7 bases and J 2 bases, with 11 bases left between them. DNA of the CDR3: TGCAGCGCCCTAGTCGTGAACTATGGCTACACCCTC. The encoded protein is CSALVVNYGYTL.

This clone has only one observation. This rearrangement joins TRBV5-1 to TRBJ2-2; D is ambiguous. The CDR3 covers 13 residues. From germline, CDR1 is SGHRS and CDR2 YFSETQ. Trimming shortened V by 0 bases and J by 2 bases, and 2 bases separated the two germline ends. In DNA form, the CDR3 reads TGCGCCAGCAGCTTGGTAAACACCGGGGAGCTGTTTTTT. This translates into CASSLVNTGELFF.

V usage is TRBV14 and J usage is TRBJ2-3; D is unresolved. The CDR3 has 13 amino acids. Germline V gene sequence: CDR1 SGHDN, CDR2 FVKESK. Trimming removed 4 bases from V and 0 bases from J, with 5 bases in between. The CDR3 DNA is TGTGCCAGCAGCCCACTAAGCACAGATACGCAGTATTTT. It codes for CASSPLSTDTQYF. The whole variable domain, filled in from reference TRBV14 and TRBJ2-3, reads EAGVTQFPSHSVIEKGQTVTLRCDPISGHDNLYWYRRVMGKEIKFLLHFVKESKQDESGMPNNRFLAERTGGTYSTLKVQPAELEDSGVYFCASSPLSTDTQYFGPGTRLTVL.

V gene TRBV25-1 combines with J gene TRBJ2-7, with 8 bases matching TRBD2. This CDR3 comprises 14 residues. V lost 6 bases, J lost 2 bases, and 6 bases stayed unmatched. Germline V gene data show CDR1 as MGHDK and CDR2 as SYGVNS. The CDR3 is CASRTSGRAYEQYF. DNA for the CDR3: TGTGCCAGCAGGACCAGCGGGAGAGCCTACGAGCAGTACTTC.

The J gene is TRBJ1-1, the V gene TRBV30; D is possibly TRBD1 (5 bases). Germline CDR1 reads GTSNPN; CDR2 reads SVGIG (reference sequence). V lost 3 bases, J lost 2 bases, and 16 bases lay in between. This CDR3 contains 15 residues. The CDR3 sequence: CAWRNHPGFNTEAFF. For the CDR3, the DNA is TGTGCCTGGAGGAACCACCCAGGGTTTAACACTGAAGCTTTCTTT.

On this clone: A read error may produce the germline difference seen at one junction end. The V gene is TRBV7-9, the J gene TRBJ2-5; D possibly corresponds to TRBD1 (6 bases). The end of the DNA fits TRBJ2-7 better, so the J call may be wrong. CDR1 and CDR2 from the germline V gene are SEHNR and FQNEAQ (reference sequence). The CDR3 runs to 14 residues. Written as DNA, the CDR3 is TGTTCCAGCAGCTTAGGACAGAGAAGGAACGAGCAGTACTTC. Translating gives CSSSLGQRRNEQYF.

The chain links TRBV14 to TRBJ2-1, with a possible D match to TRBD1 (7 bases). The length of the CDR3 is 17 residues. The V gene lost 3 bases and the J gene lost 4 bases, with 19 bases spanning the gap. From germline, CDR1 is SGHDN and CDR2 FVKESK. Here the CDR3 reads CASSQEGASLPYNEQFF. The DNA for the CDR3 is TGTGCCAGCAGCCAGGAGGGGGCTAGCCTACCTTACAATGAGCAGTTCTTC.